Each of the 28 T cell receptor beta chains below was sequenced from the same sample in a study of shared clonotypes between healthy human individuals. Clones were read by immunoSEQ multiplex PCR, and TCRdb kept only the in-frame ones, dropping some. Of about 470,000 clones listed, around 75% are singletons. The sample taken for sequencing was PBMCs. The receptors stem from a woman in her thirties or forties in good health. Some clones in this sample may be carry-over from other donors' samples.

Of note for this clone: One end of the junction is discordant with germline, which a read error may explain. This rearrangement joins TRBV10-1 to TRBJ1-4, with a possible D match to TRBD1 (6 bases). CDR1 is WNHNN and CDR2 is SYGVQD in the germline V gene (reference sequence). The CDR3 is 11 amino acids. DNA of the CDR3: TGCGCCAGCAGGGTTCTCATAAGGGGGACTTTT. Translation: CASRVLIRGTF.

The V gene is TRBV25-1, the J gene TRBJ2-3; TRBD2 agrees at 10 bases. V lost 2 bases to trimming and J lost 2 bases; unmatched junction nucleotides: 4. The CDR3 totals 16 residues. Germline CDR1 and CDR2: MGHDK and SYGVNS. CDR3 in DNA: TGTGCCAGCAGTGAAGGGACTAGCGCCTTCACAGATACGCAGTATTTT. Its protein is CASSEGTSAFTDTQYF.

The chain combines TRBV7-9 with TRBJ1-1, with D uncertain. CDR1 and CDR2 from the germline V gene are SEHNR and FQNEAQ (reference sequence). CDR3 length: 13 residues. Between the trimmed V and J ends, which lost 4 bases and 6 bases, there was a span of 12 bases. CDR3 residues: CASSYTSSPEAFF. The CDR3 region has the DNA TGTGCCAGCAGCTACACCTCTAGTCCTGAAGCTTTCTTT.

The rearrangement joins TRBV6-1 to TRBJ1-3; D is unresolved. Germline V CDR1 and CDR2: MNHNS, SASEGT. V lost 1 base, J lost 2 bases, and 9 bases lay in between. The CDR3 is 15 amino acids. CDR3 nucleotides: TGTGCCAGCAGTGAAGTAGGCGAGGCTGGAAACACCATATATTTT. Its translation: CASSEVGEAGNTIYF.

This clone was seen a few times. This rearrangement joins TRBV7-6 to TRBJ2-3; TRBD2 matches 10 bases. This CDR3 region has 16 residues. After removal of 1 base from V and 5 bases from J, the junction contained 6 bases not matched to a gene. CDR1 and CDR2 (germline): SGHVS, FNYEAQ. The CDR3 DNA follows: TGTGCCAGCAGCTTAGTGTTAGCGGGAGGAGGAGATACGCAGTATTTT. It specifies CASSLVLAGGGDTQYF.

On this clone: A far larger clone is one base from this, pointing to a likely read error. The rearrangement joins TRBV18 to TRBJ1-1, with D uncertain. Germline lookup yields CDR1 KGHSH and CDR2 LQKENI. CDR3 length: 13 residues. The CDR3 sequence: CTSSQDGDTEAFF. CDR3 coding DNA: TGTACCAGCTCACAAGACGGGGACACTGAAGCTTTCTTT. Using reference TRBV18 and TRBJ1-1 for the parts outside the CDR3, the full variable domain is NAGVMQNPRHLVRRRGQEARLRCSPMKGHSHVYWYRQLPEEGLKFMVYLQKENIIDESGMPKERFSAEFPKEGPSILRIQQVVRGDSAAYFCTSSQDGDTEAFFGQGTRLTVV.

This clone was found a few times. V usage is TRBV5-1 and J usage is TRBJ1-5, with 9 bases aligning to TRBD1. V shed 3 bases and J 0 bases; nucleotides not matched to a gene: 7. This CDR3 has 17 residues. CDR1 and CDR2 from the germline V gene are SGHRS and YFSETQ. The CDR3 loop is CASSSGQGPYSNQPQHF. The CDR3 region has the DNA TGCGCCAGCAGCTCAGGACAGGGGCCCTATAGCAATCAGCCCCAGCATTTT.

This clone has a single count. The rearrangement uses TRBV5-1 and TRBJ2-7; no definite D call. V shed 0 bases and J shed 3 bases, with 10 bases lying between them. From germline, CDR1 is SGHRS and CDR2 YFSETQ. This CDR3 has 14 amino acids. CDR3 sequence reads: CASSLVPDDYEQYF. The DNA of the CDR3 is TGCGCCAGCAGCTTGGTTCCGGACGACTACGAGCAGTACTTC.

The chain is built from TRBV2 and TRBJ2-7; no clear D. Germline values: CDR1 SNHLY, CDR2 FYNNEI. The CDR3 spans 15 residues. The germline V and J ends were trimmed by 6 bases and 4 bases, with 19 bases remaining between them. Written as DNA, the CDR3 is TGTGCCAGCAGCCGTGGGCCAAACACCGATTACGAGCAGTACTTC. This sequence encodes CASSRGPNTDYEQYF.

The chain employs TRBV10-3 and TRBJ1-1; 10 bases match TRBD1. The germline V gene has CDR1 ENHRY and CDR2 SYGVKD. Unmatched junction bases numbered 5, after V lost 7 bases and J lost 0 bases. CDR3 length: 15 residues. Written as DNA, the CDR3 is TGTGCCATCACCCCGGGACAGGGGATGAACACTGAAGCTTTCTTT. Its translation is CAITPGQGMNTEAFF.

V usage is TRBV5-1 and J usage is TRBJ2-7; TRBD1 matches 8 bases. CDR1 SGHRS and CDR2 YFSETQ come from the germline V gene. Germline trimming cut 0 bases from V and 2 bases from J; bases unmatched to any gene: 4. The CDR3 has 15 residues. The CDR3, as DNA: TGCGCCAGCAGCTTGGGGATGGACAGGGCCTACGAGCAGTACTTC. Translation gives CASSLGMDRAYEQYF.

This chain joins TRBV15 and TRBJ2-2; D uncertain. With 3 bases removed from V and 8 bases from J, the gap between germline ends came to 10 bases. This CDR3 contains 13 residues. Looked up from germline, CDR1 is LNHNV and CDR2 is YYDKDF (reference sequence). CDR3 region: CATSRHLEGELFF. DNA for the CDR3: TGTGCCACCAGCAGGCATTTGGAGGGGGAGCTGTTTTTT.

The chain employs TRBV15 and TRBJ2-7, with D unclear. V was trimmed by 0 bases and J by 0 bases, leaving 12 bases between them. Germline lookup yields CDR1 LNHNV and CDR2 YYDKDF (reference sequence). The length of the CDR3 is 16 residues. CDR3 nucleotide sequence: TGTGCCACCAGCAGAGATAGGGTGACTTCCTCCTACGAGCAGTACTTC. Encoded protein: CATSRDRVTSSYEQYF.

CDR3 DNA sequence: TGTGCCAGCAGTACGGACTACTCCTACGAGCAGTACTTC. This encodes CASSTDYSYEQYF. The chain carries TRBV6-1 and TRBJ2-5; D is possibly TRBD2 (6 bases). The tail of the sequence fits TRBJ2-7 better, so the J call may be wrong. This CDR3 contains 13 residues. CDR1 and CDR2 (germline): MNHNS, SASEGT.

This clone has a single count. The CDR3 bases are TGTGCCAGCAGCTTGGCCCAGAACTATGGCTACACCTTC. It translates to CASSLAQNYGYTF. J is TRBJ1-2 and V is TRBV7-9; D unresolved. The CDR3 totals 13 residues. Trimming removed 3 bases from V and 2 bases from J, with 7 bases in between. Germline-derived CDR1 and CDR2 are SEHNR and FQNEAQ (reference sequence).

The table lists this clone with a count of one. The J gene is TRBJ2-5, the V gene TRBV30; 7 nucleotides agree with TRBD1. The CDR3 has 16 amino acids. With 2 bases clipped from V and 0 bases from J, the junction kept 9 bases outside the gene matches. The germline V gene has CDR1 GTSNPN and CDR2 SVGIG (reference sequence). The CDR3 protein is CAWSLRTGENQETQYF. The CDR3, as DNA: TGTGCCTGGAGTTTGCGGACAGGAGAGAACCAAGAGACCCAGTACTTC.

The chain employs TRBV4-3 and TRBJ1-2; TRBD1 matches 9 bases. The V and J ends lost 1 base and 9 bases, in that order; junction bases with no gene match: 9. This CDR3 is 15 amino acids long. Germline values: CDR1 LGHNA, CDR2 YSLEER. As DNA, the CDR3 is TGCGCCAGCAGCCAAGCCGGGACAGGGAATCTCCGCTACACCTTC. This codes for CASSQAGTGNLRYTF.

In nucleotides, the CDR3 is TGTGCCAGCTCCCAAAATGGGGGGAGCCGTATCGAGCAGTACTTC. Amino acids: CASSQNGGSRIEQYF. The chain is built from TRBV18 and TRBJ2-7; a weak D match, TRBD2 (6 bases). CDR1 is KGHSH and CDR2 is LQKENI in the germline V gene. The CDR3 sequence is 15 residues long. V lost 6 bases, J lost 6 bases, and 21 bases lay in between.

V gene TRBV4-1 combines with J gene TRBJ2-2; 13 nucleotides line up with TRBD2. The J segment lost 2 bases and the V segment lost 4 bases, leaving 4 bases of the junction unmatched. The CDR3 consists of 17 residues. The V gene's germline CDR1 is MGHRA and CDR2 YSYEKL. CDR3 nucleotides: TGCGCCAGCAGCCGGACTAGCGGGAGAGGTAACACCGGGGAGCTGTTTTTT. Protein: CASSRTSGRGNTGELFF.

V is TRBV7-2 and J is TRBJ2-1; 7 positions match TRBD2. Trimming took 1 base from V and 6 from J; bases not matched to a gene: 6. The germline V gene has CDR1 SGHTA and CDR2 FQGNSA. The CDR3 extends over 15 amino acids. This CDR3 reads CASSLEAGKINEQFF. The CDR3 DNA reads as TGTGCCAGCAGCTTAGAAGCGGGAAAGATCAATGAGCAGTTCTTC.

V and J are TRBV6-1 and TRBJ1-2; D gene ambiguous. This CDR3 has 13 amino acids. Looked up from germline, CDR1 is MNHNS and CDR2 is SASEGT. The germline V and J ends were trimmed by 5 bases and 6 bases, with 13 bases remaining between them. CDR3 sequence (DNA): TGTGCCAGCAGTTTCGACGGCCAGGATGGCTACACCTTC. Its translation is CASSFDGQDGYTF.

This chain joins TRBV5-1 and TRBJ2-5; D not certain. Gene TRBJ2-7 matches the end of the DNA better, so the J call may be wrong. The CDR3 is made up of 14 amino acids. The germline V gene has CDR1 SGHRS and CDR2 YFSETQ. The CDR3, as DNA: TGCGCCAGCAGTGGCTGGCCCTACTCCTACGAGCAGTACTTC. Translation: CASSGWPYSYEQYF.

V usage is TRBV7-2 and J usage is TRBJ2-5; 13 bases match TRBD2. V shed 5 bases, J shed 1 base, and the junction held 4 bases outside the gene matches. The CDR3 length is 16 residues. Germline values: CDR1 SGHTA, CDR2 FQGNSA. Here the CDR3 DNA reads TGTGCCAGCAGCCCCCGGACTAGCGGGAGCCAAGAGACCCAGTACTTC. This codes for CASSPRTSGSQETQYF.

The genes are TRBV28 and TRBJ1-1; 9 bases match TRBD1. Germline lookup yields CDR1 MDHEN and CDR2 SYDVKM. This CDR3 has 16 amino acids. V dropped 4 bases and J dropped 0; count of bases not matched to a gene: 6. CDR3 protein: CASSSGTGKVNTEAFF. As DNA, the CDR3 is TGTGCCAGCAGTTCCGGGACAGGGAAGGTGAACACTGAAGCTTTCTTT.

This chain uses TRBV9 with TRBJ1-1, with unresolved D. The length of the CDR3 is 14 residues. Between the trimmed V and J ends, which lost 2 bases and 6 bases, there was a span of 14 bases. From germline, CDR1 is SGDLS and CDR2 YYNGEE. This CDR3 is CASSVLGVGSEAFF. The CDR3 nucleotides are TGTGCCAGCAGCGTTCTTGGGGTGGGCTCTGAAGCTTTCTTT.

V is TRBV6-1 and J is TRBJ2-7, with D possibly TRBD1 on 5 matching bases. This CDR3 contains 13 residues. The germline V gene has CDR1 MNHNS and CDR2 SASEGT. Trimming removed 3 bases at V and 1 base at J, with 7 bases between. The CDR3 reads CASSETVSYEQYF. Here the CDR3 DNA reads TGTGCCAGCAGTGAGACAGTTTCCTACGAGCAGTACTTC.

The chain carries TRBV15 and TRBJ1-2; D is perhaps TRBD1 (5 bases). The CDR3 length is 15 residues. Trimming cost V 1 base and J 2 bases, with 11 bases left between them. Germline assignment: CDR1 LNHNV and CDR2 YYDKDF (reference sequence). CDR3 sequence: CATSRGGLGNYGYTF. In nucleotides, the CDR3 is TGTGCCACCAGCAGAGGGGGGTTGGGGAACTATGGCTACACCTTC.

The chain is built from TRBV15 and TRBJ2-7; TRBD1 matches 8 bases. Germline values: CDR1 LNHNV, CDR2 YYDKDF (reference sequence). The CDR3 spans 15 residues. Trimming at V came to 0 bases and at J to 4 bases, leaving 5 bases not matched to a gene. The CDR3 DNA reads TGTGCCACCAGCAGAGATGACAGGGGTTGGTACGAGCAGTACTTC. Translated, it gives CATSRDDRGWYEQYF.